Presented here are 4 T cell receptor beta chains from one specimen sequenced in a study of cytomegalovirus exposure and HLA in healthy donors (dated by TCRdb to the late 2010s). Libraries were prepared through the immunoSEQ multiplex PCR assay. The source is immuneACCESS, and TCRdb retained only in-frame sequences with V and J called. Part of the clones is not carried over; for the studies checked, unresolved V genes explain less than half of this, and the remainder is unexplained. The sample contains 110,000 or so clones, about 88% of them found a single time. Jointly, the top ten make up around 3.6% of the sample. Specimen: PBMCs. Every receptor here comes from a woman under 30 in good health and CMV-seropositive.

This clone was found once. This chain links TRBV28 with TRBJ1-3; D remains unclear. Trimming took 10 bases from V and 0 from J, leaving 16 bases between them. Germline-derived CDR1 and CDR2 are MDHEN and SYDVKM. The CDR3 covers 15 residues. DNA for the CDR3: TGTGCCACCGGCCCGGCGGTTCCCTCTGGAAACACCATATATTTT. Translated: CATGPAVPSGNTIYF.

V is TRBV2 and J is TRBJ2-7, with 7 bases lining up with TRBD1. V dropped 8 bases and J dropped 0; count of bases not matched to a gene: 4. CDR3 length: 13 amino acids. Germline V gene data show CDR1 as SNHLY and CDR2 as FYNNEI. In nucleotides, the CDR3 is TGTGCCAGCGGAAGGACAGGCTCCTACGAGCAGTACTTC. It yields the protein CASGRTGSYEQYF.

This clone appeared a single time. The chain combines TRBV11-3 with TRBJ2-7, with D tentatively TRBD2 (6 bases). The CDR3 consists of 14 residues. The germline CDR1 and CDR2 sequences are SGHNT and YENEEA. Trimming removed 3 bases at V and 5 bases at J, with 14 bases between. This CDR3 reads CASSFGRERNEQYF. The CDR3 DNA sequence: TGTGCCAGCAGCTTTGGTCGGGAGAGGAACGAGCAGTACTTC.

This clone was recorded only once. This chain uses TRBV7-2 with TRBJ2-1; no firm D call. This CDR3 has 11 amino acids. Germline V lookup: CDR1 SGHTA, CDR2 FQGNSA. V lost 2 bases, J lost 13 bases, and 9 bases lay in between. CDR3: CASSLNYGQFF. The CDR3 DNA sequence: TGTGCCAGCAGCTTAAACTACGGCCAGTTCTTC.